This entry is about one T cell receptor (beta chain). Deletions cut 5 bases from V and 1 base from J, with 14 bases between. The germline CDR1 and CDR2 sequences are LNHDA and SQIVND (reference sequence). This CDR3 has 15 residues. This sample is part of a study of T cell changes during pregnancy in multiple sclerosis. Only in-frame clones appear in the TCRdb table, and some are missing; sequencing was by immunoSEQ multiplex PCR. The sample has tens of thousands of clones; roughly nine tenths are singletons. The V gene is TRBV19, the J gene TRBJ2-5, with D perhaps matching TRBD1 (6 bases). The material was CD4+ T cells from peripheral blood mononuclear cells, obtained in the first trimester of pregnancy. This TCR derives from a female donor with multiple sclerosis, enrolled in a pregnancy study. The CDR3 loop reads CASSPRQGSQETQYF. For the CDR3, the DNA is TGTGCCAGTAGTCCTCGGCAGGGGTCCCAAGAGACCCAGTACTTC.